This T cell receptor beta chain was obtained from a study of blood T cell repertoires in COVID-19. Background on the study: Sources were T cells, B-cell-depleted T cells, or PBMCs; the material itself was cDNA or gDNA.

Per germline, CDR1 SEHNR and CDR2 FQNEAQ (reference sequence). V shed 4 bases and J 3 bases; nucleotides not matched to a gene: 7. The CDR3 contains 15 residues. Cohort assignment relied on participant-reported clinical history. What the recovered Cohort 3 donors had was two negative PCRs, clearance, or symptom resolution. Authors' analysis steps: It was from reference gene primer amplification that nucleated cell counts were estimated. Sequenced by immunoSEQ multiplex PCR; TCRdb stores in-frame clones only, minus some. Clone size and the V and J calls come from that table; the DNA yielded D and trimming. The sample carries some 200,000 clones, 88% recorded once.

The chain joins TRBV7-9 to TRBJ2-7; 9 bases line up with TRBD1. The TCR sequence derives from a woman aged 25 to 39 who had recovered from COVID-19. The sequenced sample was PBMCs or T cells enriched from blood (not recorded which). CDR3 sequence reads: CASSYRGQGIYEQYF. CDR3 coding DNA: TGTGCCAGCAGCTATAGGGGACAGGGCATCTACGAGCAGTACTTC. The full variable domain, its missing parts supplied by reference TRBV7-9 and TRBJ2-7, is DTGVSQNPRHKITKRGQNVTFRCDPISEHNRLYWYRQTLGQGPEFLTYFQNEAQLEKSRLLSDRFSAERPKGSFSTLEIQRTEQGDSAMYLCASSYRGQGIYEQYFGPGTRLTVT.